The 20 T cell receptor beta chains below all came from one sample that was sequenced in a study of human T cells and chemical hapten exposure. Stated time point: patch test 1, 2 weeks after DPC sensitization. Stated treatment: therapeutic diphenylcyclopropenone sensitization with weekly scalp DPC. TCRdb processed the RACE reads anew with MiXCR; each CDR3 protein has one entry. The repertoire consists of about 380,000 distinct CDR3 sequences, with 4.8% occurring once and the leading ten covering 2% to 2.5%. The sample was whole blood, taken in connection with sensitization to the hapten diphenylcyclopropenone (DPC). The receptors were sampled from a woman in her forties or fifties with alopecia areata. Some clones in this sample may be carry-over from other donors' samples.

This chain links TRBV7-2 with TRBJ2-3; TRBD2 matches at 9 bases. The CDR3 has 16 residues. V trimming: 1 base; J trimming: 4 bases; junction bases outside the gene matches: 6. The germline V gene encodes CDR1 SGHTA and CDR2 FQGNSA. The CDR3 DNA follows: TGTGCCAGCAGCTTAGAAGGACTAGCGAGGGCAGATACGCAGTATTTT. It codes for CASSLEGLARADTQYF.

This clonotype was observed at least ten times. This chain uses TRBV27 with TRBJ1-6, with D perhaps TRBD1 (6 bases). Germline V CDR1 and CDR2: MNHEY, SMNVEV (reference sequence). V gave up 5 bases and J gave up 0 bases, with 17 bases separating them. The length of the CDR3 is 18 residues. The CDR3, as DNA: TGTGCCAGCAGTATGAAACAGGGAGCTAGCTCCTATAATTCACCCCTCCACTTT. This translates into CASSMKQGASSYNSPLHF.

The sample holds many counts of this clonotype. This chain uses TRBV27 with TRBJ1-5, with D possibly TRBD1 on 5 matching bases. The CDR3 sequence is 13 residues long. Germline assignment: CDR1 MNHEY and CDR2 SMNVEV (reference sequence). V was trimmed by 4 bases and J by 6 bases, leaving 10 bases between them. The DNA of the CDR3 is TGTGCCAGCAGTTGGGGGGGGAGTCAGCCCCAGCATTTT. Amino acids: CASSWGGSQPQHF.

In nucleotides, the CDR3 is TGTGCCAGCAGTTCCGGGACAGGGATCCTCTATGGCTACACCTTC. Translated: CASSSGTGILYGYTF. The rearrangement links TRBV12-3 or TRBV12-4 to TRBJ1-2; 9 nucleotides line up with TRBD1. The CDR3 is 15 residues long. V gave up 4 bases and J gave up 4 bases; unmatched junction bases: 7.

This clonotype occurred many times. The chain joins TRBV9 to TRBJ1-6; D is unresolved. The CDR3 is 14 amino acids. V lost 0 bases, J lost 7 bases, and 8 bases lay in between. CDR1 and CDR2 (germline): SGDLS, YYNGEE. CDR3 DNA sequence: TGTGCCAGCAGCGTAGAACAGACAAATTCACCCCTCCACTTT. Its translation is CASSVEQTNSPLHF.

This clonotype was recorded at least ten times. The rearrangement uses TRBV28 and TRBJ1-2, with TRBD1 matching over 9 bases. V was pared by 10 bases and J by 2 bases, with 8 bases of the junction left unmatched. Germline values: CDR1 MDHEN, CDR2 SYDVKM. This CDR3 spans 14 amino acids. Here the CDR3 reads CATSGDRANYGYTF. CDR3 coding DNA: TGTGCCACCTCTGGGGACAGGGCGAACTATGGCTACACCTTC.

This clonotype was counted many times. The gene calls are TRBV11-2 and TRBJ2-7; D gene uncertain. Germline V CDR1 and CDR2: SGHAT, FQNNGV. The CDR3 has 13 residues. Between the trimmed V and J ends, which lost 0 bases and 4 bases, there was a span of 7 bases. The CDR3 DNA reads TGTGCCAGCAGCTTAGAAATAGGTTACGAGCAGTACTTC. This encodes CASSLEIGYEQYF.

The CDR3: CASSYPNEGDEQYF. The CDR3 DNA is TGTGCCAGCAGTTACCCCAACGAGGGGGACGAGCAGTACTTC. The chain couples TRBV6-6 to TRBJ2-7, with a weak D call TRBD1 (6 bases). CDR1 MNHNY and CDR2 SVGAGI come from the germline V gene (reference sequence). The CDR3 covers 14 residues. The ends were cut back, 2 bases at V and 5 bases at J, with 13 bases in the middle.

The CDR3 spells CSARSHGSSTDTQYF. CDR3 nucleotides: TGCAGTGCTAGATCCCACGGCTCTAGCACAGATACGCAGTATTTT. The rearrangement joins TRBV20-1 to TRBJ2-3; D remains ambiguous. Germline assignment: CDR1 DFQATT and CDR2 SNEGSKA (reference sequence). V was trimmed by 2 bases and J by 0 bases, leaving 12 bases between them. CDR3 length: 15 amino acids.

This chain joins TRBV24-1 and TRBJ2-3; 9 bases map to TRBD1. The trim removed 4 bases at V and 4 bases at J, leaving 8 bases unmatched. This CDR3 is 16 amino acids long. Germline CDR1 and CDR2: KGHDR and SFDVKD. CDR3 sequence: CATSEEGTGGPDTQYF. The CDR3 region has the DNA TGTGCCACCAGTGAAGAGGGAACAGGGGGCCCAGATACGCAGTATTTT.

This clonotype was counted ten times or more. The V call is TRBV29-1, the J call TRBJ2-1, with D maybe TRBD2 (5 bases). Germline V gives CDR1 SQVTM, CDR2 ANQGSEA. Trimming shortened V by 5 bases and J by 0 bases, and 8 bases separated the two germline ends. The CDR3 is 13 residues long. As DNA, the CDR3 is TGCAGCGTTCAAGCGGCCTCCTACAATGAGCAGTTCTTC. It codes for CSVQAASYNEQFF.

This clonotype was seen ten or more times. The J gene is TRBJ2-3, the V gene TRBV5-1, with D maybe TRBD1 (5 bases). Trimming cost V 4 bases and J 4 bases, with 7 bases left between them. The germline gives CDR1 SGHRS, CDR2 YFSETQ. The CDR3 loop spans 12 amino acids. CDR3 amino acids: CASSTGPDTQYF. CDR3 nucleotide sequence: TGCGCCAGCAGCACAGGCCCAGATACGCAGTATTTT.

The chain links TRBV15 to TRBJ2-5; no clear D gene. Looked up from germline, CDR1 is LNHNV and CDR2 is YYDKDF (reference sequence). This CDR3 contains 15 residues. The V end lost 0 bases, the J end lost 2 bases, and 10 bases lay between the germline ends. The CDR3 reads CATSRDSQLQETQYF. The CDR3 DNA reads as TGTGCCACCAGCAGAGACAGCCAATTACAAGAGACCCAGTACTTC.

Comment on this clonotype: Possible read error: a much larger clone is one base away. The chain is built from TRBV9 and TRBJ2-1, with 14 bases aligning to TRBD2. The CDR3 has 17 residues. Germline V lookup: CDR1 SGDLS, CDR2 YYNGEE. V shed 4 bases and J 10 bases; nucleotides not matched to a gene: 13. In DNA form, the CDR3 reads TGTGCCAGCAGCCCCCAGGGGGGACTAGCGGGAGCAGAGGAGCAGTTCTTC. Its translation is CASSPQGGLAGAEEQFF.

The CDR3 reads CASSLRASSYNSPLHF. The DNA for the CDR3 is TGTGCCAGCAGTTTACGGGCGAGCTCCTATAATTCACCCCTCCACTTT. The genes are TRBV27 and TRBJ1-6; D unresolved. This CDR3 spans 16 amino acids. Deletions cut 2 bases from V and 0 bases from J, with 8 bases between. Germline loops: CDR1 MNHEY, CDR2 SMNVEV (reference sequence).

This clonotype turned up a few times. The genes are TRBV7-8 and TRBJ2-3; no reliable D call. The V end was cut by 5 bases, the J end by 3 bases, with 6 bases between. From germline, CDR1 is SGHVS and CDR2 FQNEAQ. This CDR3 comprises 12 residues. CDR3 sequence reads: CASSGETDTQYF. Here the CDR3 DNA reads TGTGCCAGCAGCGGCGAGACAGATACGCAGTATTTT.

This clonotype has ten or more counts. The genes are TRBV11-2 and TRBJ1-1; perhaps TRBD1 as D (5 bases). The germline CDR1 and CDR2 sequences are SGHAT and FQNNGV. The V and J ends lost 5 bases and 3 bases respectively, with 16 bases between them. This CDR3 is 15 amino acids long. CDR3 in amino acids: CASSPPGRLHTEAFF. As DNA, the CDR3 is TGTGCCAGCAGCCCCCCAGGGCGACTACACACTGAAGCTTTCTTT.

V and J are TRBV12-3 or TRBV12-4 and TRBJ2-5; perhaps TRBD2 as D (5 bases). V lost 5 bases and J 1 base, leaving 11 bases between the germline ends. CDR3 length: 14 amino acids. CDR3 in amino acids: CASSIGLGQETQYF. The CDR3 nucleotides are TGTGCCAGCAGTATAGGACTGGGCCAAGAGACCCAGTACTTC.

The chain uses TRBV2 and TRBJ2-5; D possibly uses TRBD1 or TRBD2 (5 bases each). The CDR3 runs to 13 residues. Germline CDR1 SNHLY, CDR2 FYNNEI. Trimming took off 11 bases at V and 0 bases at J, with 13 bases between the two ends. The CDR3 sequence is CAVRDADQETQYF. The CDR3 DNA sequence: TGTGCCGTAAGGGACGCAGACCAAGAGACCCAGTACTTC.

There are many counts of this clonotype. The CDR3 nucleotides are TGTGCCAGCTCACCAACTATAGGTAACACTGAAGCTTTCTTT. Its translation is CASSPTIGNTEAFF. The chain carries TRBV18 and TRBJ1-1; no definite D call. Between the trimmed V and J ends, which lost 2 bases and 2 bases, there was a span of 9 bases. The CDR3 totals 14 residues. Germline V gene sequence: CDR1 KGHSH, CDR2 LQKENI.